Following are 20 T cell receptor beta chains from one sample sequenced in a study of tumor and adjacent non-tumor tissue in lung cancer. No cell sorting was done before RNA was extracted from the tissue. The normal lung tissue was taken more than 3 cm from the tumor edge. The library came from three nested PCR rounds adapted from ARM-PCR protocols. MiXCR, applied by TCRdb to the multiplex PCR reads, yields one record per CDR3 protein. The table lists 90,000 to 100,000 distinct CDR3 sequences, about 80% of them singletons. What was sequenced was distant non-tumor lung tissue. All receptors come from a man in his fifties or sixties with small cell lung cancer.

As to this clonotype: The germline gene is not matched at one end of the junction; a read error may be the cause. The rearrangement links TRBV29-1 to TRBJ1-2; D is undetermined. CDR3 length: 12 residues. Germline V gene sequence: CDR1 SQVTM, CDR2 ANQGSEA. CDR3 DNA: TGCAGAGTTGAAAGAGGGCACTATGGCTACACCTTC. It codes for CRVERGHYGYTF.

The chain recombines TRBV5-6 with TRBJ2-2; 10 nucleotides line up with TRBD2. Germline CDR1 and CDR2: SGHDT and YYEEEE. The length of the CDR3 is 17 residues. V was clipped by 4 bases and J by 2 bases; unmatched bases: 8. The CDR3 here is CASSDLLAGDNTGELFF. The CDR3, as DNA: TGTGCCAGCAGCGATCTTCTAGCGGGAGACAACACCGGGGAGCTGTTTTTT.

The rearrangement joins TRBV6-5 to TRBJ2-1; TRBD2 matches at 7 bases. The V gene's germline CDR1 is MNHEY and CDR2 SVGAGI. After removal of 10 bases from V and 3 bases from J, the junction contained 15 bases not matched to a gene. The CDR3 spans 16 residues. As DNA, the CDR3 is TGTGCCACCTGTAAGGCAAGCGGGATTGACTACAATGAGCAGTTCTTC. This translates into CATCKASGIDYNEQFF.

Comment on this clonotype: The junction shows a germline mismatch at one end, possibly a read error. This sequence joins TRBV4-1 and TRBJ2-3; the D gene is possibly TRBD2 (6 bases). The CDR3 length is 15 residues. Germline V gene lookup returns CDR1 MGHRA and CDR2 YSYEKL. The CDR3 sequence: CSSSQGYGSGNTQYF. For the CDR3, the DNA is TGCTCCAGCAGCCAAGGGTACGGGAGTGGAAATACGCAATATTTT.

This clonotype was recorded only once. One end of the junction fails to match germline, which may point to a read error. The rearrangement joins TRBV4-1 to TRBJ1-5; D assignment may be TRBD1 or TRBD2 (6 bases each). The DNA end lines up better with TRBJ2-3; the J call may be wrong. Germline CDR1 reads MGHRA; CDR2 reads YSYEKL. The CDR3 is made up of 16 amino acids. CDR3 DNA sequence: TGCGCCAGTAGCCAAGATCGGGGGCGGCGCAATCAGTCCCAGTATTTT. Translating it yields CASSQDRGRRNQSQYF.

This clonotype was seen a single time. The chain links TRBV6-6 to TRBJ2-3, with TRBD2 matching over 7 bases. This CDR3 has 13 residues. Germline loops: CDR1 MNHNY, CDR2 SVGAGI (reference sequence). With V trimmed by 6 bases and J by 6 bases, 6 bases remained unmatched. The CDR3 nucleotides read TGTGCCAGCAGATGTGGCGGGAGCGATACGCAGTATTTT. Residues: CASRCGGSDTQYF.

This clonotype was recorded only once. Germline is not matched at one junction end, which may reflect a read error. The chain employs TRBV6-6 and TRBJ2-3; tentatively, D is TRBD2 (6 bases). Looked up from germline, CDR1 is MNHNY and CDR2 is SVGAGI (reference sequence). The CDR3 contains 17 residues. CDR3 residues: CAISYSVGGPGSDTQYF. CDR3 DNA sequence: TGTGCCATCAGTTACTCGGTGGGAGGACCAGGGTCAGATACACAGTATTTT.

Regarding this clonotype: The junction shows a germline mismatch at one end, possibly a read error. The chain recombines TRBV11-2 with TRBJ1-1, with D perhaps TRBD1 (6 bases). CDR3 length equals 17 residues. CDR1 SGHAT and CDR2 FQNNGV come from the germline V gene. CDR3 loop: CASNLTGGVGRNTEAFF. The CDR3 DNA reads TGTGCCAGCAACTTAACGGGGGGCGTGGGCAGGAACACTGAAGCTTTCTTT.

Remarks on this clonotype: Relative to the germline gene, one junction end is altered; a read error may explain this. J is TRBJ2-3 and V is TRBV6-5; 8 positions match TRBD2. CDR1 and CDR2 from the germline V gene are MNHEY and SVGAGI. This CDR3 has 16 residues. The CDR3 nucleotides read TGTGCCAGCAGTTCCTACCGGAGGCGGGAGGAACGTACGCTGTATTTT. Its translation: CASSSYRRREERTLYF.

There are many counts of this clonotype. This chain uses TRBV28 with TRBJ2-7; D is uncertain. V dropped 3 bases and J dropped 6 bases, with 9 bases sitting between them. The CDR3 totals 12 residues. Germline-derived CDR1 and CDR2 are MDHEN and SYDVKM. CDR3 in amino acids: CASSLFKTEQYF. CDR3 in DNA: TGTGCCAGCAGTTTGTTTAAAACCGAGCAGTACTTC.

This clonotype came up a few times. Just one base apart from a much larger clone, this may be a read error. CDR3 loop: CSVRRETDTQCF. The DNA of the CDR3 is TGCAGCGTTAGGCGGGAGACAGATACGCAGTGTTTT. The chain recombines TRBV29-1 with TRBJ2-3; 7 positions agree with TRBD2. Looked up from germline, CDR1 is SQVTM and CDR2 is ANQGSEA. The CDR3 sequence is 12 residues long.

Remarks on this clonotype: One junction end disagrees with the germline gene, perhaps due to a read error. The CDR3 here is CASSHRDNSKQPQHF. The CDR3 DNA follows: TGTGCCAGCAGCCACCGGGACAACAGCAAACAGCCCCAGCATTTT. The chain couples TRBV4-2 to TRBJ1-5; the D gene is possibly TRBD1 (6 bases). The CDR3 runs 15 residues. Per the germline V gene, CDR1 is LGHNA and CDR2 is YNFKEQ.

As to this clonotype: An end of the junction differs from the germline gene, which may be a read error. J is TRBJ2-7 and V is TRBV6-2 or TRBV6-3; D perhaps matches TRBD1 (5 bases). Per the germline V gene, CDR1 is MNHEY and CDR2 is SVGEGT. The CDR3 is 13 residues long. As DNA, the CDR3 is TGTGCAAGCAGTTGGGGCAGTTCCTACGAGCAGTACTTC. It encodes CASSWGSSYEQYF.

With respect to this clonotype: Given a much more abundant clone one base away, this may be a read error. The V and J genes are TRBV28 and TRBJ2-1, with D perhaps given as TRBD1 or TRBD2 (5 bases each). Looked up from germline, CDR1 is MDHEN and CDR2 is SYDVKM. This CDR3 spans 14 amino acids. The CDR3 here is CASSFFRGRNEPFF. CDR3 DNA sequence: TGTGCCAGCAGTTTTTTTAGGGGACGGAATGAGCCGTTCTTC.

About this clonotype itself: One junction end disagrees with the germline gene, perhaps due to a read error. The V and J genes are TRBV11-2 and TRBJ1-1; no firm D call. Germline lookup yields CDR1 SGHAT and CDR2 FQNNGV. CDR3 length: 15 amino acids. The CDR3 coding sequence is TGTGTCAGCAGCTCGAGACAAGGTTTTGGCACTGGAGCTTTCTTT. It translates to CVSSSRQGFGTGAFF.

About this clonotype: The germline gene is not matched at one end of the junction; a read error may be the cause. The chain links TRBV29-1 to TRBJ1-1; D gene uncertain. In germline, CDR1 is SQVTM, CDR2 ANQGSEA. CDR3 length: 12 residues. CDR3 bases: TGCAGCGTGCGGAGGGTGGCCCCTGAAGCCTTCTTT. Protein: CSVRRVAPEAFF.

This clonotype has a single count. Germline is not matched at one junction end, which may reflect a read error. This rearrangement joins TRBV4-2 to TRBJ2-7; 7 nucleotides line up with TRBD1. This CDR3 comprises 15 residues. Germline values: CDR1 LGHNA, CDR2 YNFKEQ. The CDR3 sequence: CASSQDRDSSYDQYF. For the CDR3, the DNA is TGTGCCAGCAGCCAAGATAGGGACAGCTCCTACGATCAGTACTTC.

CDR3 sequence reads: CSVGTSGTRGDEQYF. CDR3 sequence (DNA): TGCAGCGTGGGAACTTCAGGGACAAGGGGTGACGAGCAGTACTTC. The chain recombines TRBV29-1 with TRBJ2-7; tentative D call: TRBD1 (6 bases). The germline gives CDR1 SQVTM, CDR2 ANQGSEA. The CDR3 extends over 15 amino acids. Trimming took off 6 bases at V and 5 bases at J, with 23 bases between the two ends.

The chain carries TRBV4-2 and TRBJ2-2, with D hard to call. V shed 9 bases and J shed 0 bases, with 17 bases lying between them. Germline-derived CDR1 and CDR2 are LGHNA and YNFKEQ. This CDR3 has 16 residues. CDR3 sequence (DNA): TGTGCCAGTAGCAAAGATCTCAGGACGAACACCGGGGAGCTGTTTTTT. It is translated as CASSKDLRTNTGELFF.

The rearrangement joins TRBV20-1 to TRBJ2-5; the D is unclear. Deletions cut 6 bases from V and 7 bases from J, with 12 bases between. The CDR3 loop spans 11 amino acids. Germline V gene data show CDR1 as DFQATT and CDR2 as SNEGSKA (reference sequence). CDR3 amino acids: CSAAFRGTQYF. The CDR3 DNA sequence: TGCAGTGCGGCGTTTCGAGGGACCCAGTACTTC.